This T cell receptor beta chain appears in the sequencing data of a study of shared clonotypes between healthy human individuals. Between the trimmed V and J ends, which lost 2 bases and 1 base, there was a span of 9 bases. The germline V gene has CDR1 SGHDN and CDR2 FVKESK. This CDR3 region has 14 residues. Naive CD8 cells lacked CD45RO and underwent positive selection for CCR7, leaving out terminally differentiated effector memory CD45RA+ cells. Produced via immunoSEQ multiplex PCR; TCRdb's table is partial and in-frame only. The top ten clones hold over 0.1% of a sample with approximately 600,000 clones, roughly 95% of them seen once.

This receptor was obtained from a woman aged 25 to 45 in good health. This chain connects TRBV14 to TRBJ2-7; a weak D match, TRBD1 (5 bases). The sample taken for sequencing was naive CD8+ T cells sorted from blood. CDR3 DNA: TGTGCCAGCAGCCAATATAGGGGTTCCTACGAGCAGTACTTC. It is translated as CASSQYRGSYEQYF.